This T cell receptor beta chain was found in a study of blood T cell repertoires in COVID-19. Looking at the study overall: T cells, B-cell-depleted T cells, or PBMCs supplied cDNA or gDNA.

The study drew participants aged about 18 to 89 years from about two dozen US areas. Cohort placement rested on clinical history that participants reported themselves. Cohort 3 recovery required two negative PCRs, clearance, or symptom resolution. Clones were read by immunoSEQ multiplex PCR, and TCRdb kept only the in-frame ones, dropping some. The table records 250,000 to 300,000 clones, around 90% of them present only once. The CDR3 runs to 14 residues. Germline V gene sequence: CDR1 SGHTA, CDR2 FQGTGA. Trimming removed 2 bases from V and 1 base from J, with 7 bases in between. The chain has TRBV7-3 and TRBJ2-3; TRBD1 might be the D (5 bases). The sequence derives from a woman between 40 and 50 years old who had recovered from COVID-19. Specimen: PBMCs or T cells enriched from blood (not recorded which). CDR3 region: CASSLLGGTDTQYF. Here the CDR3 DNA reads TGTGCCAGCAGCTTATTAGGGGGCACAGATACGCAGTATTTT.